One sample yielded the 31 T cell receptor beta chains listed below, sequenced in a study of T cell changes during pregnancy in multiple sclerosis. TCRdb's table, derived via immunoSEQ multiplex PCR, lists solely in-frame clones and lacks some. The table has tens of thousands of clones, 90% to 95% seen once. This material consisted of CD8+ T cells from peripheral blood mononuclear cells, taken in the second trimester of pregnancy. The source is a female donor with multiple sclerosis, enrolled in a pregnancy study.

This clone was detected only a few times. V is TRBV12-5 and J is TRBJ1-1; possibly TRBD1 for D (5 bases). Between the trimmed V and J ends, which lost 5 bases and 6 bases, there was a span of 16 bases. This CDR3 has 14 residues. The germline V gene has CDR1 LGHNT and CDR2 FRNRAP. The CDR3 protein is CASGLGTSGAEAFF. The DNA for the CDR3 is TGTGCTAGTGGTCTCGGGACGAGCGGGGCTGAAGCTTTCTTT.

This clone showed up just a few times. The gene calls are TRBV5-5 and TRBJ1-2; tentatively, D is TRBD1 (5 bases). The V and J ends lost 0 bases and 2 bases respectively, with 11 bases between them. Germline-derived CDR1 and CDR2 are SGHKS and YYEKEE (reference sequence). The CDR3 is made up of 15 amino acids. The CDR3 DNA follows: TGTGCCAGCAGCTTGGCCGACAGATTCAACTATGGCTACACCTTC. Translating it yields CASSLADRFNYGYTF.

This clone was found once. One junction end does not reproduce the germline sequence, and a read error may be involved. The V call is TRBV11-2, the J call TRBJ2-1, with 10 bases that match TRBD1. CDR3 length equals 15 residues. From germline, CDR1 is SGHAT and CDR2 FQNNGV. DNA for the CDR3: TGTGCCAGCAGCTTGACAGGGGGCGGCTACCATGAGCAGTTCTTC. It is translated as CASSLTGGGYHEQFF.

The chain links TRBV27 to TRBJ1-6; TRBD1 might be the D (5 bases). The CDR3 sequence is 14 residues long. Trimming removed 4 bases at V and 6 bases at J, with 10 bases between. CDR1 MNHEY and CDR2 SMNVEV come from the germline V gene (reference sequence). DNA of the CDR3: TGTGCCAGCAGTTGGCAGGGAATTAATTCACCCCTCCACTTT. Translated, it gives CASSWQGINSPLHF.

The chain is built from TRBV7-8 and TRBJ2-7; 7 bases agree with TRBD1. This CDR3 has 13 amino acids. V gave up 8 bases and J gave up 7 bases; unmatched junction bases: 11. Germline V gene sequence: CDR1 SGHVS, CDR2 FQNEAQ. CDR3 loop: CASGVEGGWEQYF. DNA for the CDR3: TGTGCCAGCGGGGTGGAAGGGGGCTGGGAGCAGTACTTC. The entire variable domain, with the rest obtained from reference TRBV7-8 and TRBJ2-7, is as follows: GAGVSQSPRYKVAKRGQDVALRCDPISGHVSLFWYQQALGQGPEFLTYFQNEAQLDKSGLPSDRFFAERPEGSVSTLKIQRTQQEDSAVYLCASGVEGGWEQYFGPGTRLTVT.

The chain recombines TRBV5-6 with TRBJ1-2; 7 bases fit TRBD1. Per germline, CDR1 SGHDT and CDR2 YYEEEE. The V segment lost 0 bases and the J segment 2 bases; nucleotides outside the gene matches: 10. This CDR3 spans 17 amino acids. This chain's CDR3 is CASSLGQGVKSNYGYTF. CDR3 nucleotide sequence: TGTGCCAGCAGCTTGGGACAGGGAGTCAAGTCGAACTATGGCTACACCTTC.

The rearrangement uses TRBV4-1 and TRBJ1-1; D may be TRBD1 (5 bases). Looked up from germline, CDR1 is MGHRA and CDR2 is YSYEKL. CDR3 length: 16 residues. Trimming shortened V by 4 bases and J by 1 base, and 16 bases separated the two germline ends. CDR3 residues: CASSPPPTESNTEAFF. The CDR3 bases are TGCGCCAGCAGCCCGCCCCCGACAGAGTCGAACACTGAAGCTTTCTTT.

The V call is TRBV9, the J call TRBJ1-2; D is ambiguous. V lost 0 bases to trimming and J lost 3 bases, with 12 bases between them. The CDR3 covers 15 residues. The germline CDR1 and CDR2 sequences are SGDLS and YYNGEE. CDR3: CASSVEPEAHYGYTF. The CDR3 DNA sequence: TGTGCCAGCAGCGTAGAACCGGAGGCGCACTATGGCTACACCTTC.

The chain has TRBV6-5 and TRBJ1-5, with a weak D call TRBD1 (5 bases). CDR3 length: 12 residues. The germline gives CDR1 MNHEY, CDR2 SVGAGI. Trimming pared 8 bases from V and 9 bases from J, leaving 14 bases between. DNA of the CDR3: TGTGCCAGCCAGGAGGGGACGGGGCCCCAGCATTTT. It is translated as CASQEGTGPQHF.

The gene calls are TRBV4-3 and TRBJ2-1; the D gene is possibly TRBD1 (6 bases). CDR3 length: 15 amino acids. Looked up from germline, CDR1 is LGHNA and CDR2 is YSLEER. Trimming cost V 4 bases and J 9 bases, with 19 bases left between them. In DNA, the CDR3 is TGCGCCAGCAGCCCCTCAGTATCAGGGGCTAGTGAGCAGTTCTTC. It codes for CASSPSVSGASEQFF.

This chain links TRBV5-8 with TRBJ2-7, with 9 nucleotides matching TRBD2. CDR3 length equals 15 residues. Trimming took 4 bases from V and 2 from J; bases not matched to a gene: 7. Germline CDR1 reads SGHTS; CDR2 reads YDEGEE. The CDR3 DNA is TGTGCCAGCAGCCCCAGACTAGCGGAACCCTACGAGCAGTACTTC. It codes for CASSPRLAEPYEQYF.

The CDR3 reads CASSPGGGNYGYTF. In DNA form, the CDR3 reads TGCGCCAGCAGCCCGGGGGGGGGAAACTATGGCTACACCTTC. J is TRBJ1-2 and V is TRBV4-1, with D possibly matching TRBD1 (5 bases). The CDR3 covers 14 residues. Trimming pared 4 bases from V and 2 bases from J, leaving 11 bases between. CDR1 and CDR2 (germline): MGHRA, YSYEKL.

V gene TRBV7-8 combines with J gene TRBJ2-3, with TRBD2 matching 7 bases. The CDR3 contains 17 residues. Germline V CDR1 and CDR2: SGHVS, FQNEAQ. The V segment lost 2 bases and the J segment 3 bases; nucleotides outside the gene matches: 11. The CDR3 nucleotides read TGTGCCAGCAGCTTAACGGTCCGAGGGGAGGGAACAGATACGCAGTATTTT. Residues: CASSLTVRGEGTDTQYF.

The chain has TRBV19 and TRBJ1-2; TRBD1 agrees at 8 bases. The CDR3 is made up of 14 amino acids. Germline CDR1 LNHDA, CDR2 SQIVND (reference sequence). V trimming: 6 bases; J trimming: 5 bases; junction bases outside the gene matches: 8. CDR3 in DNA: TGTGCCAGTAGGAGGGGGACAGGAAGTTATGGCTACACCTTC. This translates into CASRRGTGSYGYTF. The variable domain in full, completed from reference TRBV19 and TRBJ1-2, reads DGGITQSPKYLFRKEGQNVTLSCEQNLNHDAMYWYRQDPGQGLRLIYYSQIVNDFQKGDIAEGYSVSREKKESFPLTVTSAQKNPTAFYLCASRRGTGSYGYTFGSGTRLTVV.

With respect to this clone: At one end, the junction sequence differs from germline, possibly due to a read error. CDR3 DNA sequence: TGCGCCAGCAGCCACCTCCGGGAGGGGGGAGAGATCCAGTACTTC. Protein sequence: CASSHLREGGEIQYF. The V and J genes are TRBV4-3 and TRBJ2-5, with 8 bases identical to TRBD2. The CDR3 extends over 15 amino acids. Germline lookup yields CDR1 LGHNA and CDR2 YSLEER.

The chain joins TRBV6-5 to TRBJ2-7, with TRBD2 matching 8 bases. J gave up 3 bases and V 6 bases, and 10 bases lay outside the gene matches. Germline V lookup: CDR1 MNHEY, CDR2 SVGAGI. The CDR3 is 15 residues long. The CDR3 DNA reads as TGTGCCAGCAGCCCCGGGACTAGTAAATTCTACGAGCAGTACTTC. Translation: CASSPGTSKFYEQYF.

By share, this clone ranks as medium-sized (0.01 to 0.1%). This sequence joins TRBV19 and TRBJ2-2, with a weak D call TRBD1 (6 bases). The CDR3 covers 16 residues. CDR1 is LNHDA, CDR2 SQIVND, per germline (reference sequence). V lost 4 bases and J lost 2, with 14 bases in between. The CDR3 DNA follows: TGTGCCAGTAGTACTACCCCGGGACAAAACACCGGGGAGCTGTTTTTT. This sequence encodes CASSTTPGQNTGELFF.

V usage is TRBV7-6 and J usage is TRBJ1-1, with a tentative D call TRBD1 (5 bases). Trimming removed 3 bases from V and 0 bases from J, with 11 bases in between. Germline CDR1 reads SGHVS; CDR2 reads FNYEAQ. The CDR3 loop spans 15 amino acids. CDR3 sequence: CASSFGQGVNTEAFF. DNA for the CDR3: TGTGCCAGCAGCTTCGGACAAGGGGTGAACACTGAAGCTTTCTTT.

This chain uses TRBV14 with TRBJ2-7, with a tentative D call TRBD2 (5 bases). Germline CDR1 SGHDN, CDR2 FVKESK. The ends were cut back, 1 base at V and 3 bases at J, with 13 bases in the middle. CDR3 length: 15 residues. The CDR3 is CASSQVRSGYYEQYF. The CDR3 nucleotides read TGTGCCAGCAGCCAAGTCCGGAGCGGATACTACGAGCAGTACTTC.

The rearrangement links TRBV7-9 to TRBJ1-5, with D possibly being TRBD1 (5 bases). V was cut by 5 bases and J by 0 bases, with 20 bases left in between. The CDR3 spans 18 residues. Germline V gene lookup returns CDR1 SEHNR and CDR2 FQNEAQ (reference sequence). The CDR3 DNA reads as TGTGCCAGCAGCCCCCGGGACGAAGAGCGGGATAGCAATCAGCCCCAGCATTTT. This sequence encodes CASSPRDEERDSNQPQHF.

The chain combines TRBV2 with TRBJ2-5; TRBD1 matches at 9 bases. This CDR3 is 17 amino acids long. The germline gives CDR1 SNHLY, CDR2 FYNNEI. V lost 4 bases, J lost 1 base, and 10 bases stayed unmatched. The CDR3 is CASSGSRQGGIQETQYF. In DNA form, the CDR3 reads TGTGCCAGCAGTGGATCAAGACAGGGGGGGATCCAAGAGACCCAGTACTTC.

This clone was observed a single time. The chain has TRBV19 and TRBJ2-5; tentatively, D is TRBD2 (6 bases). CDR1 is LNHDA, CDR2 SQIVND, per germline (reference sequence). This CDR3 has 13 amino acids. V was cut by 3 bases and J by 4 bases, with 9 bases left in between. The CDR3 is CASSMQGLETQYF. In DNA form, the CDR3 reads TGTGCCAGTAGTATGCAGGGACTAGAGACCCAGTACTTC. Filled out from reference TRBV19 and TRBJ2-5, the complete variable domain reads DGGITQSPKYLFRKEGQNVTLSCEQNLNHDAMYWYRQDPGQGLRLIYYSQIVNDFQKGDIAEGYSVSREKKESFPLTVTSAQKNPTAFYLCASSMQGLETQYFGPGTRLLVL.

This clone was observed once. The genes are TRBV6-4 and TRBJ1-4, with 7 bases identical to TRBD1. V lost 6 bases, J lost 2 bases, and 12 bases stayed unmatched. The CDR3 is 17 residues long. Looked up from germline, CDR1 is MRHNA and CDR2 is SNTAGT. The CDR3 here is CASSLNRDSPTNEKLFF. The CDR3 region has the DNA TGTGCCAGCAGCCTGAACAGGGACAGCCCCACTAATGAAAAACTGTTTTTT.

This rearrangement joins TRBV27 to TRBJ2-7; D perhaps matches TRBD1 (5 bases). Germline CDR1 and CDR2: MNHEY and SMNVEV (reference sequence). The CDR3 has 12 residues. V lost 3 bases and J lost 6, with 9 bases in between. The CDR3 DNA reads as TGTGCCAGCAGTTTTCAAGGGGTCGAGCAGTACTTC. This sequence encodes CASSFQGVEQYF.

V usage is TRBV6-4 and J usage is TRBJ2-2, with TRBD2 matching over 11 bases. Germline V gene lookup returns CDR1 MRHNA and CDR2 SNTAGT. The CDR3 is 16 residues long. Trimming at V came to 2 bases and at J to 6 bases, leaving 5 bases not matched to a gene. CDR3 sequence reads: CASSDGLAGGPGELFF. The CDR3 DNA follows: TGTGCCAGCAGTGACGGGCTAGCGGGAGGACCCGGGGAGCTGTTTTTT.

J is TRBJ2-7 and V is TRBV7-9; tentative D call: TRBD1 (5 bases). Germline V lookup: CDR1 SEHNR, CDR2 FQNEAQ (reference sequence). This CDR3 comprises 15 residues. V lost 6 bases and J 1 base, leaving 16 bases between the germline ends. This CDR3 reads CASRTDTAFSYEQYF. The CDR3 region has the DNA TGTGCCAGCAGAACGGACACTGCCTTTTCCTACGAGCAGTACTTC.

The chain recombines TRBV5-1 with TRBJ2-7; tentatively, D is TRBD1 (6 bases). Germline assignment: CDR1 SGHRS and CDR2 YFSETQ. This CDR3 region has 16 residues. V was shortened by 5 bases and J by 0 bases, with 18 bases between the two germline ends. CDR3 DNA sequence: TGCGCCAGCAGTTTTGTTGGGGACACCTACTCCTACGAGCAGTACTTC. Amino acids: CASSFVGDTYSYEQYF.

The chain links TRBV4-2 to TRBJ2-1; the match to TRBD2 covers 8 bases. V lost 3 bases and J lost 9; bases outside the gene matches: 16. The CDR3 runs 17 residues. Germline CDR1 LGHNA, CDR2 YNFKEQ. The CDR3 here is CASSQEGTRAEWGEQFF. In DNA form, the CDR3 reads TGTGCCAGCAGCCAGGAAGGGACTAGAGCGGAGTGGGGTGAGCAGTTCTTC.

This rearrangement joins TRBV7-9 to TRBJ2-7; 10 bases are a match to TRBD1. After removal of 5 bases from V and 8 bases from J, the junction contained 9 bases not matched to a gene. The CDR3 runs 14 residues. Germline CDR1 SEHNR, CDR2 FQNEAQ (reference sequence). The CDR3 DNA reads TGTGCCAGCAGCCCGCCGGGACAGGGGAACCAGCAGTACTTC. This codes for CASSPPGQGNQQYF.

This chain joins TRBV15 and TRBJ2-3, with D perhaps matching TRBD1 (5 bases). CDR3 size: 16 residues. The germline CDR1 and CDR2 sequences are LNHNV and YYDKDF (reference sequence). The germline V and J ends were trimmed by 1 base and 2 bases, with 13 bases remaining between them. The CDR3 protein is CATSRVFTTATDTQYF. In DNA, the CDR3 is TGTGCCACCAGCAGAGTATTTACGACAGCCACAGATACGCAGTATTTT.

The rearrangement joins TRBV5-6 to TRBJ2-7; 7 positions agree with TRBD2. Germline assignment: CDR1 SGHDT and CDR2 YYEEEE. After removal of 3 bases from V and 0 bases from J, the junction contained 9 bases not matched to a gene. The length of the CDR3 is 16 residues. The CDR3 is CASSWDLAESSYEQYF. The CDR3 bases are TGTGCCAGCAGCTGGGACCTAGCGGAGAGCTCCTACGAGCAGTACTTC.